This T cell receptor beta chain originates from a study of PD-L1 blockade in urothelial cancer. Study-wide context: Researchers looked at the blood 3 weeks (second dose) and 6 weeks after treatment began.

V was shortened by 1 base and J by 0 bases, with 11 bases between the two germline ends. Germline CDR1 is SGHTA and CDR2 is FQGNSA. The CDR3 length is 16 residues. This clone was counted once. Assay: immunoSEQ multiplex PCR; the TCRdb copy retains only in-frame clones and omits some. The sample holds some 71,000 clones, 85% to 90% seen once. This chain links TRBV7-2 with TRBJ2-3; D is unresolved. The TCR originated in a man aged 55 to 70 with urothelial cancer. The sample in question was PBMCs, obtained around atezolizumab (anti-PD-L1) treatment. CDR3 region: CASSLDRVASTDTQYF. The CDR3 nucleotides are TGTGCCAGCAGCTTAGATCGGGTAGCTAGCACAGATACGCAGTATTTT.